The 20 T cell receptor beta chains below all came from one sample that was sequenced in a study of blood T cell repertoires in COVID-19. The data were produced by immunoSEQ multiplex PCR, yet TCRdb's version contains in-frame clones alone and is incomplete. Seen here are under 300,000 clones, 83% observed once, and the top ten hold roughly 5.5%. Sequences were obtained from peripheral blood. The receptors stem from a human donor in a cohort sampled during active COVID-19.

The rearrangement uses TRBV19 and TRBJ2-7; a weak D match, TRBD1 (6 bases). In germline, CDR1 is LNHDA, CDR2 SQIVND (reference sequence). The CDR3 runs to 14 residues. The V and J ends lost 6 bases and 0 bases respectively, with 12 bases between them. In DNA form, the CDR3 reads TGTGCCAGTAGCGGTACAGGGTCCTCCTACGAGCAGTACTTC. As protein: CASSGTGSSYEQYF.

This clone was observed a handful of times. This chain joins TRBV4-1 and TRBJ2-3, with 7 bases identical to TRBD2. The junction had 10 bases not matched to a gene; V was cut back by 2 bases and J by 2 bases. The CDR3 has 17 amino acids. Germline loops: CDR1 MGHRA, CDR2 YSYEKL. The CDR3 protein is CASSQRTSGATTDTQYF. CDR3 in DNA: TGCGCCAGCAGCCAACGGACCAGCGGGGCCACCACAGATACGCAGTATTTT.

The chain is built from TRBV11-2 and TRBJ2-1; 10 bases match TRBD1. Germline trimming cut 5 bases from V and 7 bases from J; bases unmatched to any gene: 5. There are 14 residues in the CDR3. Germline V CDR1 and CDR2: SGHAT, FQNNGV. The CDR3 DNA reads as TGTGCCAGCAGCCTTGGGACAGGGGTTAATGAGCAGTTCTTC. Protein sequence: CASSLGTGVNEQFF.

This clone has only one observation. V and J are TRBV29-1 and TRBJ1-2; D perhaps matches TRBD1 (5 bases). The CDR3 has 12 residues. The V end was cut by 1 base, the J end by 6 bases, with 9 bases between. CDR1 and CDR2 from the germline V gene are SQVTM and ANQGSEA. The CDR3 DNA sequence: TGCAGCGTTGAAGGCAGGGATGATGGCTACACCTTC. Protein: CSVEGRDDGYTF.

This chain joins TRBV11-3 and TRBJ2-3; TRBD1 matches 10 bases. The CDR3 is made up of 16 amino acids. CDR1 and CDR2 (germline): SGHNT, YENEEA. V was clipped by 0 bases and J by 1 base; unmatched bases: 1. The CDR3 loop is CASSLDGTGGTDTQYF. For the CDR3, the DNA is TGTGCCAGCAGCTTAGACGGGACAGGGGGCACAGATACGCAGTATTTT.

The rearrangement links TRBV18 to TRBJ1-2; 8 bases agree with TRBD1. The length of the CDR3 is 14 residues. Unmatched junction bases numbered 3, after V lost 1 base and J lost 5 bases. Germline V gene data show CDR1 as KGHSH and CDR2 as LQKENI. The chain's CDR3 is CASSPRDRLYGYTF. The CDR3, as DNA: TGTGCCAGCTCACCACGGGACAGGTTATATGGCTACACCTTC. Drawing the rest from reference TRBV18 and TRBJ1-2, the complete variable domain is NAGVMQNPRHLVRRRGQEARLRCSPMKGHSHVYWYRQLPEEGLKFMVYLQKENIIDESGMPKERFSAEFPKEGPSILRIQQVVRGDSAAYFCASSPRDRLYGYTFGSGTRLTVV.

The genes are TRBV28 and TRBJ2-7, with 10 bases identical to TRBD1. The CDR3 has 14 residues. The trim removed 6 bases at V and 0 bases at J, leaving 2 bases unmatched. Per the germline V gene, CDR1 is MDHEN and CDR2 is SYDVKM. The chain's CDR3 is CASRGQGNSYEQYF. Written as DNA, the CDR3 is TGTGCCAGCAGGGGACAGGGGAACTCCTACGAGCAGTACTTC.

The V and J genes are TRBV10-2 and TRBJ1-5, with 9 bases matching TRBD1. Germline V gives CDR1 WSHSY, CDR2 SAAADI. This CDR3 contains 14 residues. V was pared by 6 bases and J by 5 bases, with 5 bases of the junction left unmatched. CDR3 residues: CASREGQGYQPQHF. CDR3 coding DNA: TGCGCCAGCAGGGAGGGACAGGGATATCAGCCCCAGCATTTT.

In DNA, the CDR3 is TGTGCCAGCAGGGAGACTAGCGCCTTCAAGGATACGCAGTATTTT. Protein product: CASRETSAFKDTQYF. The chain recombines TRBV28 with TRBJ2-3; 8 bases are a match to TRBD2. Per the germline V gene, CDR1 is MDHEN and CDR2 is SYDVKM. V lost 6 bases, J lost 6 bases, and 11 bases stayed unmatched. CDR3 length equals 15 residues.

This chain uses TRBV6-5 with TRBJ2-1; 8 bases are a match to TRBD2. V shed 6 bases and J 5 bases; nucleotides not matched to a gene: 9. The CDR3 sequence is 15 residues long. Germline V gene lookup returns CDR1 MNHEY and CDR2 SVGAGI. This chain's CDR3 is CASSRSTSANNEQFF. In nucleotides, the CDR3 is TGTGCCAGCAGCCGGTCGACTAGCGCTAACAATGAGCAGTTCTTC.

The chain couples TRBV27 to TRBJ1-5, with no clear D. This CDR3 is built from 17 residues. Per germline, CDR1 MNHEY and CDR2 SMNVEV (reference sequence). V dropped 5 bases and J dropped 4 bases, with 21 bases sitting between them. CDR3 in DNA: TGTGCCAGCAGTCTCCGCGGTAATAACGCCCCTAATCAGCCCCAGCATTTT. Its translation: CASSLRGNNAPNQPQHF.

V is TRBV11-2 and J is TRBJ1-2; 8 bases line up with TRBD1. CDR1 SGHAT and CDR2 FQNNGV come from the germline V gene. The CDR3 is 14 residues long. V lost 5 bases to trimming and J lost 5 bases; unmatched junction nucleotides: 7. The CDR3 DNA follows: TGTGCCAGCAGCGCCGGACAGGGAGGGTATGGCTACACCTTC. Its translation: CASSAGQGGYGYTF.

This chain joins TRBV6-6 and TRBJ1-2; the match to TRBD1 covers 7 bases. Germline-derived CDR1 and CDR2 are MNHNY and SVGAGI (reference sequence). V was pared by 7 bases and J by 0 bases, with 8 bases of the junction left unmatched. CDR3 length: 15 residues. The CDR3 DNA follows: TGTGCCAGCACCAACCTCGGGACAGCTAACTATGGCTACACCTTC. This gives the protein CASTNLGTANYGYTF.

As DNA, the CDR3 is TGTGCCAGCAGTGTTACGAGGAACACTGAAGCTTTCTTT. Its translation: CASSVTRNTEAFF. V usage is TRBV6-4 and J usage is TRBJ1-1; D gene ambiguous. V lost 4 bases and J lost 1, with 7 bases in between. The CDR3 is 13 residues long. Germline-derived CDR1 and CDR2 are MRHNA and SNTAGT.

The chain joins TRBV7-9 to TRBJ1-2; the D is unclear. With 5 bases removed from V and 0 bases from J, the gap between germline ends came to 7 bases. This CDR3 is built from 13 residues. Germline V gene sequence: CDR1 SEHNR, CDR2 FQNEAQ (reference sequence). Here the CDR3 reads CASSARANYGYTF. The CDR3 DNA is TGTGCCAGCAGCGCCCGGGCTAACTATGGCTACACCTTC.

This chain uses TRBV2 with TRBJ2-7, with 10 bases identical to TRBD1. Per germline, CDR1 SNHLY and CDR2 FYNNEI. There are 18 residues in the CDR3. The trim removed 1 base at V and 2 bases at J, leaving 11 bases unmatched. CDR3 bases: TGTGCCAGCAGTGAAGTTTACGGGACAGGGGCCTCTCCCTACGAGCAGTACTTC. The encoded protein is CASSEVYGTGASPYEQYF.

The table lists this clone with a count of one. The V and J genes are TRBV19 and TRBJ1-1; weak D call: TRBD1 (5 bases). Germline CDR1 LNHDA, CDR2 SQIVND (reference sequence). This CDR3 contains 14 residues. Deletions cut 7 bases from V and 7 bases from J, with 19 bases between. The CDR3 spells CASIKWGSGGEAFF. CDR3 nucleotides: TGTGCCAGTATCAAATGGGGGTCGGGGGGTGAAGCTTTCTTT.

The genes are TRBV28 and TRBJ2-2, with TRBD2 matching over 8 bases. The germline V gene encodes CDR1 MDHEN and CDR2 SYDVKM. V lost 6 bases and J lost 6; bases outside the gene matches: 12. The CDR3 is 16 amino acids. This CDR3 reads CASSNPGLVQPGELFF. CDR3 in DNA: TGTGCCAGCAGCAATCCGGGACTAGTCCAACCCGGGGAGCTGTTTTTT.

This clone was counted a single time. The chain joins TRBV20-1 to TRBJ1-2; the D gene is possibly TRBD1 (6 bases). Trimming cost V 3 bases and J 6 bases, with 11 bases left between them. This CDR3 has 12 residues. The germline CDR1 and CDR2 sequences are DFQATT and SNEGSKA (reference sequence). This CDR3 is CSASQGLHGYTF. The CDR3 nucleotides are TGCAGTGCTAGTCAGGGGCTGCATGGCTACACCTTC.

CDR3 region: CASSPPIGTSGTYNEQFF. As DNA, the CDR3 is TGTGCCAGCTCACCACCGATAGGAACTAGCGGAACTTACAATGAGCAGTTCTTC. The chain recombines TRBV18 with TRBJ2-1, with 8 nucleotides matching TRBD2. The CDR3 spans 18 residues. The V gene's germline CDR1 is KGHSH and CDR2 LQKENI. J was trimmed by 4 bases and V by 0 bases; bases with no gene match: 11. Complete variable domain (other parts from reference TRBV18 and TRBJ2-1): NAGVMQNPRHLVRRRGQEARLRCSPMKGHSHVYWYRQLPEEGLKFMVYLQKENIIDESGMPKERFSAEFPKEGPSILRIQQVVRGDSAAYFCASSPPIGTSGTYNEQFFGPGTRLTVL.